These T cell receptor beta chains were read from a single sample in a study of resident and recirculating memory T cells in vitiligo. The table came from immunoSEQ multiplex PCR; TCRdb's copy has only in-frame clones and leaves some out. The sample carries tens of thousands of clones, about 90% recorded once. Sequences were obtained from blood. The origin of the receptors is a male donor with vitiligo. Each CDR3 is given without its conserved first and last residue. Each record gives: D gene, V gene, CDR3 length, CDR3 protein. The D gene is left open where the match is weak.

d_gene: .; v_gene: TRBV28; len: 14; CDR3aa: ASSFKGATGLDEQF
d_gene: TRBD2; v_gene: TRBV19; len: 13; CDR3aa: ASSIETSGSYEQY
d_gene: TRBD2; v_gene: TRBV7-2; len: 14; CDR3aa: ASSLVGTSGTNEQF
d_gene: .; v_gene: TRBV7-2; len: 14; CDR3aa: ASSLVGGGRAYGYT
d_gene: TRBD2; v_gene: TRBV10-1; len: 11; CDR3aa: ASSEVAGGKQF
d_gene: .; v_gene: TRBV7-9; len: 13; CDR3aa: ASSLAAGANTEAF
d_gene: .; v_gene: TRBV2; len: 11; CDR3aa: ASGGDLNTEAF
d_gene: .; v_gene: TRBV5-4; len: 14; CDR3aa: ASSSDYSGVRSEQY
d_gene: .; v_gene: TRBV9; len: 13; CDR3aa: ASSPAGASGNTIY
d_gene: .; v_gene: TRBV6-5; len: 12; CDR3aa: ASSYSASVAEAF
d_gene: .; v_gene: TRBV19; len: 12; CDR3aa: ASSIGFRGQPQH
d_gene: TRBD2; v_gene: TRBV6-6; len: 12; CDR3aa: ASSYQTSGRASN
d_gene: .; v_gene: TRBV11-2; len: 11; CDR3aa: ASSFQLYNEQF
d_gene: TRBD2; v_gene: TRBV7-2; len: 15; CDR3aa: ASSSLTGGPLTYEQY
d_gene: .; v_gene: TRBV19; len: 11; CDR3aa: ASSIDRGSGYT
d_gene: .; v_gene: TRBV5-1; len: 14; CDR3aa: ASSSPGGWSNQPQH
d_gene: TRBD2; v_gene: TRBV7-9; len: 13; CDR3aa: ASSIKREGYNEQF
d_gene: .; v_gene: TRBV6-1; len: 11; CDR3aa: AHLGETIYEQY
d_gene: .; v_gene: TRBV11-1; len: 15; CDR3aa: ASSPRGWEMYTDTQY
d_gene: .; v_gene: TRBV9; len: 14; CDR3aa: ASSVSFAGIADTQY
d_gene: .; v_gene: TRBV11-3; len: 12; CDR3aa: ASSPGTPTAGQY
d_gene: .; v_gene: TRBV5-6; len: 14; CDR3aa: ASSLGGLRGNQPQH
d_gene: TRBD1; v_gene: TRBV19; len: 11; CDR3aa: ATQGQMNTEAF
d_gene: .; v_gene: TRBV28; len: 13; CDR3aa: ASSLPGERNTEAF
d_gene: TRBD1; v_gene: TRBV9; len: 14; CDR3aa: ASSEGGTGGFYGYT
d_gene: .; v_gene: TRBV5-1; len: 12; CDR3aa: ASSLELAVNEQF
d_gene: .; v_gene: TRBV6-5; len: 12; CDR3aa: ASSIREANEKLF
d_gene: .; v_gene: TRBV10-1; len: 13; CDR3aa: ASSETEVLANEQF
d_gene: .; v_gene: TRBV7-9; len: 9; CDR3aa: ASGEADTQY
d_gene: TRBD1; v_gene: TRBV9; len: 14; CDR3aa: ASSEGQGIGNEKLF
d_gene: TRBD1; v_gene: TRBV11-3; len: 13; CDR3aa: ASSLETGGMGKLF
d_gene: TRBD1; v_gene: TRBV7-9; len: 15; CDR3aa: ASSIGQGISGANVLT
d_gene: TRBD1; v_gene: TRBV6-4; len: 12; CDR3aa: ASSPDRGSDTQY
d_gene: TRBD1; v_gene: TRBV4-1; len: 12; CDR3aa: ASSQGTGANEQF
d_gene: TRBD1; v_gene: TRBV6-5; len: 12; CDR3aa: ASSLSGTGYGYT
d_gene: TRBD1; v_gene: TRBV28; len: 13; CDR3aa: ASSLHPQGGDGYT
d_gene: .; v_gene: TRBV12-5; len: 13; CDR3aa: ASSGPGRRHQPQH
d_gene: TRBD1; v_gene: TRBV27; len: 15; CDR3aa: ASSLARDRGYNSPLH
d_gene: TRBD1; v_gene: TRBV7-9; len: 15; CDR3aa: ASSLANTGDNDGELF
d_gene: .; v_gene: TRBV27; len: 10; CDR3aa: ASLPDRYEQY
d_gene: TRBD1; v_gene: TRBV5-1; len: 13; CDR3aa: ASSLRQGSSYEQY
d_gene: TRBD2; v_gene: TRBV19; len: 16; CDR3aa: ASSMGGLAGVRSNEQF
d_gene: .; v_gene: TRBV30; len: 10; CDR3aa: AWKGAPYEQY